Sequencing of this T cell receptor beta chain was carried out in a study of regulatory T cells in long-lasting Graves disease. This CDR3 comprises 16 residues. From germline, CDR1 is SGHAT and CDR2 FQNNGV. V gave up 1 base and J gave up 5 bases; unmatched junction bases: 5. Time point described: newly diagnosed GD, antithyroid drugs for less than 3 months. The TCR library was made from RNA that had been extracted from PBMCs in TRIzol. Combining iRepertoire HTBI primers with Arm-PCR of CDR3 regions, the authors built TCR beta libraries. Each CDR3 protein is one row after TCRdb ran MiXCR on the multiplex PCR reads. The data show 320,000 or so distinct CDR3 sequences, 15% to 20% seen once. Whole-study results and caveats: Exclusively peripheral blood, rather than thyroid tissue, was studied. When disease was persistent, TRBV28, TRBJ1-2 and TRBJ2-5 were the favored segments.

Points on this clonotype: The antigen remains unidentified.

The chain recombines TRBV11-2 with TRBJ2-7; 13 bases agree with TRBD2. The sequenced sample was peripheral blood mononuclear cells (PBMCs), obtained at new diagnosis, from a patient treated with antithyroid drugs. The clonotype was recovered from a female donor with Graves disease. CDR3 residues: CASSLGTSGSTNEQYF. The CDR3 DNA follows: TGTGCCAGCAGCTTAGGGACTAGCGGGAGTACGAACGAGCAGTACTTC.